The entry that follows covers one T cell receptor (beta chain) sequence. Its antigen is not known. Cells designated naive CD8 were CD45RO-negative and were positively selected for CCR7, with terminally differentiated effector memory CD45RA+ cells excluded. V lost 0 bases, J lost 1 base, and 12 bases lay in between. This CDR3 is built from 16 residues. Germline V gene lookup returns CDR1 SGDLS and CDR2 YYNGEE. Assay used: immunoSEQ multiplex PCR; TCRdb lists only in-frame clones, some missing. The sample contains around 2,000,000 clones, over 85% of which appear only once. These data originate in a study of shared clonotypes between healthy human individuals. Background on the study: Researchers assigned three CD4 naive, three CD4 memory, two CD8 naive and one CD8 memory plate to each donor.

General study results and limits: A small donor pool kept down the genetic and exposure-history diversity that was represented. A handful of donors showed sharing of about 5.5% of naive CD4 clonotypes.

What was sequenced was naive CD8+ T cells sorted from blood. The rearrangement joins TRBV9 to TRBJ2-3; D remains unclear. The clonotype was recovered from a man younger than 35 in good health. CDR3 amino acids: CASSVEPADGTDTQYF. CDR3 sequence (DNA): TGTGCCAGCAGCGTAGAGCCAGCCGATGGCACAGATACGCAGTATTTT.